This T cell receptor beta chain was captured in a study of control samples from healthy donors and cancer patients. V dropped 4 bases and J dropped 0; count of bases not matched to a gene: 2. Germline V lookup: CDR1 LNHDA, CDR2 SQIVND (reference sequence). CDR3 size: 14 residues. TCRdb's table, derived via immunoSEQ multiplex PCR, lists solely in-frame clones and lacks some. The table shows 130,000 or so clones, with roughly 91% occurring only once. Sequenced material: PBMCs. This clonotype was sampled from a man between 45 and 60 years old with head and neck cancer. J is TRBJ1-1 and V is TRBV19; 7 bases align to TRBD1. As DNA, the CDR3 is TGTGCCAGTAGTACGACAGGGATGAACACTGAAGCTTTCTTT. Residues: CASSTTGMNTEAFF.